The clone carrying this T cell receptor (beta chain) has just a few counts. The antigen is not known. In making TCR beta libraries, quantitative 5'-RACE with molecular barcodes was used. TCRdb re-called the 5' RACE reads through MiXCR, storing one row per CDR3 protein. The table has roughly 700,000 distinct CDR3 sequences, 15% to 20% seen once. Germline-derived CDR1 and CDR2 are SGHTA and FQGNSA. The V gene lost 5 bases and the J gene lost 9 bases, with 12 bases spanning the gap. The CDR3 length is 12 residues. The source of the sample is a study of CD8 T cells in ankylosing spondylitis. General study findings and limits: Fewer than ten highly homologous variants made up a TCR beta motif that seemed to typify ankylosing spondylitis blood. In ankylosing spondylitis patients, matched synovial fluid reportedly showed significant enrichment of disease-linked clones. Within peripheral blood, clones linked to disease were CD8+ and relatively rare. Certain motif variants had earlier been reported in reactive arthritis synovial fluid and blood.

The gene calls are TRBV7-2 and TRBJ2-3; D is uncertain. Material: blood, either unsorted or a sorted T cell fraction (not recorded which). The sequence came from a male donor with ankylosing spondylitis. The CDR3 reads CASSKTDRTQYF. CDR3 DNA sequence: TGTGCCAGCAGCAAAACCGACCGGACGCAGTATTTT.